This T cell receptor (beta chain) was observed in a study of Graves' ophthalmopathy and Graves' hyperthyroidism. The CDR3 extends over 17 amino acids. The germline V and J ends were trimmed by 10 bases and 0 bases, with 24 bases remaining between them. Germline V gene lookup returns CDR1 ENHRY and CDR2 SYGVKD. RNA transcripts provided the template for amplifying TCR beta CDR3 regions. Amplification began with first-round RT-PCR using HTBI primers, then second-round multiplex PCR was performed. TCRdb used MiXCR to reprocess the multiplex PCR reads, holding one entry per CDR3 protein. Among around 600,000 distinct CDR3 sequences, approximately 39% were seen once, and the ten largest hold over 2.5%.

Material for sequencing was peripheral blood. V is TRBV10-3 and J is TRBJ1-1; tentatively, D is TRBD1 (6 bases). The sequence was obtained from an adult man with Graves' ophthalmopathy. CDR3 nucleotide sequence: TGTGCCAGCACCCACAGGGTCAGCGAGGATATGAACACTGAAGCTTTCTTT. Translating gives CASTHRVSEDMNTEAFF.